The 2 T cell receptor beta chains below were found in one sample sequenced in a study of blood T cell repertoires in COVID-19. Repertoires were generated with immunoSEQ multiplex PCR, while TCRdb's copy carries only in-frame clones and drops some. The sample lists around 230,000 clones; 75% to 90% were seen once. Sequencing input: peripheral blood. These receptors were collected from a man aged 35 to 55 with acute or convalescent COVID-19.

In this sample, this clone turned up once. This rearrangement joins TRBV2 to TRBJ1-4, with D unclear. The V gene's germline CDR1 is SNHLY and CDR2 FYNNEI. V was cut by 7 bases and J by 0 bases, with 6 bases left in between. This CDR3 region has 13 residues. The CDR3 DNA is TGTGCCAGCACACGGTCAACTAATGAAAAACTGTTTTTT. It specifies CASTRSTNEKLFF.

The chain links TRBV29-1 to TRBJ1-5; the D gene is possibly TRBD1 (5 bases). Germline V gene data show CDR1 as SQVTM and CDR2 as ANQGSEA. The CDR3 is 14 amino acids. V was trimmed by 5 bases and J by 5 bases, leaving 16 bases between them. CDR3 nucleotide sequence: TGCAGCGTTCGTGGCGGGGCCCCCGATCAGCCCCAGCATTTT. Amino acids: CSVRGGAPDQPQHF.